These 30 T cell receptor beta chains were sequenced from one sample in a study of control samples from healthy donors and cancer patients. TCRdb's copy holds only in-frame clones and misses some; the assay was immunoSEQ multiplex PCR. Counted here are 160,000 or so clones, less than 95% occurring once; the ten biggest clones make up around 13%. Sequencing was carried out using PBMCs. The receptors were gathered from a man aged 55 to 70 with colorectal cancer.

The J gene is TRBJ1-2, the V gene TRBV4-3; TRBD1 matches at 9 bases. Trimming at V came to 0 bases and at J to 8 bases, leaving 7 bases not matched to a gene. Germline CDR1 LGHNA, CDR2 YSLEER. The CDR3 is made up of 15 amino acids. Written as DNA, the CDR3 is TGCGCCAGCAGCCAAGATCTCGGACAGGGGCTCGGCTACACCTTC. This codes for CASSQDLGQGLGYTF.

The V and J genes are TRBV5-1 and TRBJ1-2; a possible D gene is TRBD1 (6 bases). The germline V gene encodes CDR1 SGHRS and CDR2 YFSETQ. The CDR3 consists of 14 residues. The V gene lost 2 bases and the J gene lost 6 bases, with 14 bases spanning the gap. The CDR3 sequence: CASSFQGPQNGYTF. The DNA for the CDR3 is TGCGCCAGCAGCTTCCAGGGGCCCCAAAATGGCTACACCTTC.

The CDR3 DNA reads as TGTGCCAGCACCTACAGGGCCAGCGAGAGTACCATATATTTT. This gives the protein CASTYRASESTIYF. The rearrangement uses TRBV6-6 and TRBJ1-3, with TRBD1 as a possible D gene (6 bases). Trimming removed 7 bases from V and 10 bases from J, with 20 bases in between. Per germline, CDR1 MNHNY and CDR2 SVGAGI (reference sequence). The CDR3 runs to 14 residues.

This clone was seen only once. This rearrangement joins TRBV4-3 to TRBJ2-7; 11 nucleotides align to TRBD2. The junction had 2 bases not matched to a gene; V was cut back by 9 bases and J by 1 base. Looked up from germline, CDR1 is LGHNA and CDR2 is YSLEER. The CDR3 is made up of 13 amino acids. This CDR3 reads CARTSGGSYEQYF. The CDR3 bases are TGCGCCAGAACTAGCGGGGGATCCTACGAGCAGTACTTC.

CDR3 loop: CASRPTGTGGETQYF. As DNA, the CDR3 is TGCGCCAGCAGACCGACCGGGACAGGGGGGGAGACCCAGTACTTC. V gene TRBV4-1 combines with J gene TRBJ2-5; 11 positions match TRBD1. The V and J ends lost 6 bases and 5 bases, in that order; junction bases with no gene match: 8. The CDR3 contains 15 residues. Per the germline V gene, CDR1 is MGHRA and CDR2 is YSYEKL.

This chain connects TRBV7-2 to TRBJ1-6; the D is unclear. Trimming shortened V by 4 bases and J by 10 bases, and 14 bases separated the two germline ends. The germline CDR1 and CDR2 sequences are SGHTA and FQGNSA. This CDR3 region has 14 residues. The CDR3 loop is CASSWTTQSSPLHF. CDR3 bases: TGTGCCAGCAGCTGGACCACCCAAAGCTCACCCCTCCACTTT.

The V and J genes are TRBV5-6 and TRBJ1-1; D may be TRBD1 (6 bases). Germline CDR1 SGHDT, CDR2 YYEEEE. V lost 2 bases to trimming and J lost 0 bases, with 14 bases between them. The CDR3 sequence is 16 residues long. CDR3 in amino acids: CASSFGGGVMNTEAFF. The CDR3 DNA follows: TGTGCCAGCAGCTTCGGCGGGGGCGTAATGAACACTGAAGCTTTCTTT.

The chain uses TRBV5-1 and TRBJ1-1, with 9 bases that match TRBD1. The CDR3 runs 13 residues. The V gene's germline CDR1 is SGHRS and CDR2 YFSETQ. V was clipped by 8 bases and J by 1 base; unmatched bases: 3. DNA for the CDR3: TGCGCCAGTGGGGGACAGGGGAACACTGAAGCTTTCTTT. Amino acid sequence: CASGGQGNTEAFF.

Only one count was recorded for this clone. The genes are TRBV6-2 or TRBV6-3 and TRBJ1-3, with no clear D. This CDR3 region has 16 residues. The V end was cut by 2 bases, the J end by 0 bases, with 11 bases between. From germline, CDR1 is MNHEY and CDR2 SVGEGT. The CDR3 DNA is TGTGCCAGCAGTTACCCCTCCGTAGGCTCTGGAAACACCATATATTTT. Its translation: CASSYPSVGSGNTIYF.

The gene calls are TRBV19 and TRBJ1-2; TRBD1 matches 9 bases. The germline V gene has CDR1 LNHDA and CDR2 SQIVND (reference sequence). This CDR3 has 16 residues. V lost 5 bases, J lost 4 bases, and 11 bases stayed unmatched. The CDR3 nucleotides read TGTGCCAGTAGTCCGACAGGGGGTTCGCTCGGCTATGGCTACACCTTC. Protein product: CASSPTGGSLGYGYTF.

This clone was observed a few times. The V gene is TRBV4-2, the J gene TRBJ1-2; D is unresolved. The CDR3 totals 13 residues. V was trimmed by 1 base and J by 6 bases, leaving 9 bases between them. Germline CDR1 and CDR2: LGHNA and YNFKEQ. As DNA, the CDR3 is TGTGCCAGCAGCCAAGGCCCTGACAATGGCTACACCTTC. This encodes CASSQGPDNGYTF.

This chain joins TRBV30 and TRBJ2-7; the match to TRBD2 covers 9 bases. Germline loops: CDR1 GTSNPN, CDR2 SVGIG (reference sequence). V was pared by 5 bases and J by 5 bases, with 7 bases of the junction left unmatched. The length of the CDR3 is 13 residues. The CDR3 region is CAWVGGGANEQYF. The DNA of the CDR3 is TGTGCCTGGGTCGGCGGGGGGGCGAACGAGCAGTACTTC. Variable domain in full (rest from reference TRBV30 and TRBJ2-7): SQTIHQWPATLVQPVGSPLSLECTVEGTSNPNLYWYRQAAGRGLQLLFYSVGIGQISSEVPQNLSASRPQDRQFILSSKKLLLSDSGFYLCAWVGGGANEQYFGPGTRLTVT.

The chain joins TRBV27 to TRBJ1-1, with D tentatively TRBD1 (6 bases). The CDR3 has 14 residues. Trimming shortened V by 5 bases and J by 1 base, and 11 bases separated the two germline ends. Germline assignment: CDR1 MNHEY and CDR2 SMNVEV (reference sequence). The CDR3: CASSAGGPNTEAFF. CDR3 sequence (DNA): TGTGCCAGCAGTGCCGGGGGGCCGAACACTGAAGCTTTCTTT.

V is TRBV2 and J is TRBJ2-5, with a weak D call TRBD2 (5 bases). The length of the CDR3 is 15 residues. Germline assignment: CDR1 SNHLY and CDR2 FYNNEI. The V and J ends lost 3 bases and 0 bases respectively, with 11 bases between them. The CDR3 sequence: CASSDRTAYQETQYF. CDR3 in DNA: TGTGCCAGCAGTGACCGGACTGCGTACCAAGAGACCCAGTACTTC.

With respect to this clone: Other DNA variants within this sample encode the same CDR3. V usage is TRBV24-1 and J usage is TRBJ2-1; no reliable D call. The CDR3 is made up of 13 amino acids. The V end was cut by 2 bases, the J end by 5 bases, with 6 bases between. The V gene's germline CDR1 is KGHDR and CDR2 SFDVKD. Here the CDR3 reads CATSDSADNEQFF. CDR3 nucleotides: TGTGCCACCAGTGATTCGGCTGACAATGAGCAGTTCTTC.

This clone appeared a single time. The V call is TRBV9, the J call TRBJ1-1; 9 positions match TRBD1. Unmatched junction bases numbered 10, after V lost 3 bases and J lost 4 bases. The germline gives CDR1 SGDLS, CDR2 YYNGEE. This CDR3 is 16 amino acids long. CDR3: CASSGLQGAIGTEAFF. Here the CDR3 DNA reads TGTGCCAGCAGCGGGCTACAGGGGGCGATCGGCACTGAAGCTTTCTTT.

CDR3 in amino acids: CSVVTGTYEQYF. For the CDR3, the DNA is TGCAGCGTTGTGACGGGAACCTACGAGCAGTACTTC. The V and J genes are TRBV29-1 and TRBJ2-7; D perhaps matches TRBD2 (5 bases). Trimming took off 4 bases at V and 2 bases at J, with 9 bases between the two ends. CDR3 length: 12 residues. Germline V gene data show CDR1 as SQVTM and CDR2 as ANQGSEA.

The V gene is TRBV7-2, the J gene TRBJ2-6; no definite D call. Germline V gene lookup returns CDR1 SGHTA and CDR2 FQGNSA. Trimming shortened V by 2 bases and J by 3 bases, and 5 bases separated the two germline ends. This CDR3 comprises 14 residues. The CDR3: CASSLSFGANVLTF. The CDR3 DNA follows: TGTGCCAGCAGCTTATCCTTTGGGGCCAACGTCCTGACTTTC.

The CDR3 sequence is CASRAGPYQPQHF. CDR3 in DNA: TGTGCCAGCCGGGCCGGTCCCTATCAGCCCCAGCATTTT. The chain is built from TRBV6-5 and TRBJ1-5, with D unclear. Germline V gives CDR1 MNHEY, CDR2 SVGAGI. V lost 8 bases and J 5 bases, leaving 13 bases between the germline ends. This CDR3 spans 13 amino acids.

The chain carries TRBV11-2 and TRBJ1-1; the D is unclear. Per germline, CDR1 SGHAT and CDR2 FQNNGV. The CDR3 is made up of 15 amino acids. Trimming took 0 bases from V and 1 from J, leaving 9 bases between them. DNA of the CDR3: TGTGCCAGCAGCTTAGAAGTATGGAGGAACACTGAAGCTTTCTTT. Protein sequence: CASSLEVWRNTEAFF.

This chain uses TRBV6-2 or TRBV6-3 with TRBJ1-1; weak D call: TRBD1 (5 bases). Trimming cost V 2 bases and J 1 base, with 11 bases left between them. CDR1 and CDR2 from the germline V gene are MNHEY and SVGEGT. The CDR3 covers 15 residues. The CDR3 DNA sequence: TGTGCCAGCAGTTACGGCGCTACAGGGAACACTGAAGCTTTCTTT. It yields the protein CASSYGATGNTEAFF.

The V call is TRBV6-1, the J call TRBJ2-1; no clear D gene. CDR3 length equals 18 residues. V shed 0 bases and J shed 1 base, with 16 bases lying between them. Per germline, CDR1 MNHNS and CDR2 SASEGT. CDR3 amino acids: CASSEAVGPPRSYNEQFF. DNA of the CDR3: TGTGCCAGCAGTGAAGCGGTTGGACCCCCGAGGTCCTACAATGAGCAGTTCTTC.

The V and J genes are TRBV6-5 and TRBJ1-2; D is possibly TRBD1 (6 bases). This CDR3 region has 12 residues. V dropped 3 bases and J dropped 8 bases, with 10 bases sitting between them. Per the germline V gene, CDR1 is MNHEY and CDR2 is SVGAGI. CDR3 DNA: TGTGCCAGCAGTTATCAGGGGCTCGGCTACACCTTC. Translated: CASSYQGLGYTF.

This chain uses TRBV2 with TRBJ1-4; 7 positions agree with TRBD1. The CDR3 runs to 15 residues. Germline CDR1 and CDR2: SNHLY and FYNNEI. With V trimmed by 6 bases and J by 3 bases, 7 bases remained unmatched. The CDR3 spells CASSIQGSANEKLFF. Written as DNA, the CDR3 is TGTGCCAGCAGCATACAGGGGTCGGCTAATGAAAAACTGTTTTTT.

This rearrangement joins TRBV2 to TRBJ1-5; D gene uncertain. The CDR3 length is 13 residues. Per germline, CDR1 SNHLY and CDR2 FYNNEI. V was cut by 5 bases and J by 7 bases, with 12 bases left in between. CDR3 DNA sequence: TGTGCCAGCAGTAATGGTCCCCGGCAGCCCCAGCATTTT. Translated: CASSNGPRQPQHF.

The chain recombines TRBV30 with TRBJ2-7; D is ambiguous. V was pared by 1 base and J by 3 bases, with 4 bases between. This CDR3 contains 11 residues. CDR1 GTSNPN and CDR2 SVGIG come from the germline V gene (reference sequence). CDR3 in amino acids: CAWSGGYEQYF. DNA for the CDR3: TGTGCCTGGAGTGGTGGCTACGAGCAGTACTTC.

The chain has TRBV7-9 and TRBJ2-1, with D uncertain. V was clipped by 4 bases and J by 0 bases, with 16 bases between them. This CDR3 is 17 amino acids long. Per germline, CDR1 SEHNR and CDR2 FQNEAQ (reference sequence). DNA for the CDR3: TGTGCCAGCAGCTACCCTACACTCGTTAGCTCCTACAATGAGCAGTTCTTC. This encodes CASSYPTLVSSYNEQFF.

V usage is TRBV5-8 and J usage is TRBJ1-3; D call uncertain. V was shortened by 2 bases and J by 0 bases, with 9 bases between the two germline ends. From germline, CDR1 is SGHTS and CDR2 YDEGEE. CDR3 length: 15 residues. Here the CDR3 DNA reads TGTGCCAGCAGCTTTGGTAGGGCCTCTGGAAACACCATATATTTT. Its translation: CASSFGRASGNTIYF.

Here the CDR3 reads CASSRGPSTDTQYF. For the CDR3, the DNA is TGTGCCAGCTCACGCGGGCCGAGCACAGATACGCAGTATTTT. The chain recombines TRBV18 with TRBJ2-3, with D perhaps TRBD2 (5 bases). The CDR3 is made up of 14 amino acids. The V gene lost 4 bases and the J gene lost 0 bases, with 8 bases spanning the gap. The germline V gene has CDR1 KGHSH and CDR2 LQKENI.

The chain recombines TRBV29-1 with TRBJ2-3; D ambiguous. In germline, CDR1 is SQVTM, CDR2 ANQGSEA. V was trimmed by 3 bases and J by 0 bases, leaving 4 bases between them. The CDR3 covers 12 residues. The DNA for the CDR3 is TGCAGCGTTGAGCTTAGCACAGATACGCAGTATTTT. Its protein product is CSVELSTDTQYF.